Given below is one T cell receptor (beta chain) in context. The antigen remains undetermined. PCR amplification relied on 60 Vbeta primers (plus 13 Jbeta primers). TCRdb keeps only in-frame clones here, not all; method: immunoSEQ multiplex PCR. The sample yields about 150,000 clones, around 80% seen once. The source of the sample is a study of cytomegalovirus exposure and HLA in healthy donors. Study-level background: Prior work identified around 100 million unique TCR beta sequences in about 179 million T cells. Study results and limitations: Among CMV-associated TCR beta chains, most appeared HLA-restricted in a later analysis. Most TCR sequences were uncommon, yet certain public TCRs appeared in many donors. Most TCR beta V segments were productive about 90% or about 30% of the time in an earlier analysis.

The CDR3 has 14 amino acids. Trimming left V 0 bases short and J 10 bases short, with 14 bases between. In germline, CDR1 is SGHRS, CDR2 YFSETQ. Sequenced: PBMCs. The TCR comes from a male donor in good health and CMV-seronegative. The chain has TRBV5-1 and TRBJ2-1; a weak D match, TRBD2 (5 bases). The CDR3 loop reads CASSLADSGAEQFF. In nucleotides, the CDR3 is TGCGCCAGCAGCTTGGCGGACTCTGGAGCCGAGCAGTTCTTC. Full variable domain (outside the CDR3, taken from reference TRBV5-1 and TRBJ2-1): KAGVTQTPRYLIKTRGQQVTLSCSPISGHRSVSWYQQTPGQGLQFLFEYFSETQRNKGNFPGRFSGRQFSNSRSEMNVSTLELGDSALYLCASSLADSGAEQFFGPGTRLTVL.